The sequence of this T cell receptor (beta chain) was determined in a study of blood T cell repertoires in COVID-19. Study-level information: Specimens from acute and convalescent COVID-19 originated in the United States, Italy and Spain.

The CDR3 has 12 amino acids. Trimming left V 5 bases short and J 4 bases short, with 8 bases between. Germline V gives CDR1 SNHLY, CDR2 FYNNEI. Assay used: immunoSEQ multiplex PCR; TCRdb lists only in-frame clones, some missing. The sample includes 150,000 to 170,000 clones, about four fifths of them seen just once. Source material: peripheral blood. The chain employs TRBV2 and TRBJ1-1; D perhaps matches TRBD1 (5 bases). The TCR sequence derives from a woman at least 80 years old with acute or convalescent COVID-19. The DNA for the CDR3 is TGTGCCAGCAGTAGCAGGGCCACTGAAGCTTTCTTT. It codes for CASSSRATEAFF.